This T cell receptor beta chain was documented in a study of shared clonotypes between healthy human individuals (dated by TCRdb to about 2020). Background for the entire study: The cohort comprised a couple of women and a few men aged 18 to 49 years. To estimate repertoire size and how much clonotype sharing occurs between individuals, the study deeply sequenced the blood TCR repertoires of roughly 5 healthy adults. Leukapheresis yielded between about 0.94 and 9 billion PBMCs per donor. For each donor, CD4 naive and CD4 memory were each run on three plates, CD8 naive on two plates, and CD8 memory on one plate. To increase sequencing depth and limit assay-specific biases, different laboratories used diverse techniques to prepare libraries and sequence TCR repertoires. Beyond this particular receptor, the publication reports: When a few donors were compared, the shared fraction of clonotypes was around 4.6% for naive CD4, around 3.6% for naive CD8, roughly 2.5% for memory CD4, and approximately 0.4% for memory CD8. Compared with non-shared clonotypes, clonotypes shared by all four sorted-subset donors had higher generation probabilities. Larger estimated clonotype richness was generally found for naive subsets than for memory subsets. The genetic and exposure-history diversity represented was limited by the small number of donors. Sampling was restricted to blood, and TCR repertoires in tissues likely differ from the TCR repertoires found in blood. Pairwise subsampling indicated that sequencing depth was expected to affect the degree of clonotype sharing among donors. Even with the large sequencing depth, rarefaction of the sorted-subset datasets indicated that sequencing was incomplete.

TCR CDR3 regions were amplified from genomic DNA by multiplex PCR using the deep immunoSEQ assay. Genomic DNA extracted from each cell subset was distributed evenly over all wells of several immunoSEQ 96-well plates, and each plate served as one replicate. For sorted subsets, approximately 190 ng genomic DNA, equal to tens of thousands of T cell genomes, was loaded into each replicate PCR. The purified libraries were quantified using a Qubit 3.0 fluorometer, sized with a Bioanalyzer 2100, and then quantified again using the KAPA Library Quantification kit. Every immunoSEQ 96-well plate was sequenced on a separate single-read 150-cycle Illumina NextSeq 550 flow cell. The original pipeline was this. Because the immunoSEQ output included only junctional sequences and no quality scores, the filtering could not be the same as the filtering used for full-length reads. Sequences were annotated with PyIR, a Python wrapper for IgBLAST v1.9, and V/J genes and CDR3 were assigned using IMGT germline references. Reads were filtered out if the reads had weak V/J assignments (E-value above 1e-6), no CDR3, stop codons, out-of-frame junctions, or ambiguous translated residues. V3J clonotypes were defined as sequences sharing an identical inferred V gene, J gene, and CDR3 amino acid sequence. The percentage overlap between two repertoires was calculated by dividing the number of shared unique clonotypes by the size of the smaller repertoire. Richness of each repertoire was evaluated using RTK rarefaction, the Chao1 estimator, and Recon v2.1 estimates of unobserved clonotypes. OLGA was used to compute generation probabilities for all TCRbeta clonotypes that the gDNA method yielded from a few donors. TCRdb stores this immuneACCESS table with in-frame sequences only. Part of the clones is absent; in the studies checked, under half of the shortfall reflects unresolved V genes, and no reason is known for the rest. V, J and clone size derive from that table, while D and trimming were established from the DNA sequence. The sample records a few hundred thousand clones, less than 75% of which are singletons. About 10% of the sample comes from the top ten.

Turning to this clone: The antigen it recognizes is unknown. No qualities accompany the bases; no much larger clone lies one base away.

From the cysteine through the phenylalanine, the CDR3 covers 14 amino acids. This entry keeps only the CDR3 DNA: 42 bases, framed from base 1. V and J are trimmed by 4 bases and 9 bases, and the gene matches miss 6 bases of the junction. The CDR1 and CDR2 encoded by the germline V gene are KGHSH and LQKENI. The donors were healthy, HIV-negative adults who had no recently reported acute infections or vaccinations. Every donor was a Caucasian adult residing in Nashville, Tennessee, USA. CD4+ T cells were enriched by magnetic negative selection, after which naive cells were positively selected on CD45RA and the negative fraction was taken as the memory subset. After blood collection by leukapheresis, PBMCs were isolated using Ficoll-Histopaque density gradient centrifugation and then cryopreserved in the vapor phase of liquid nitrogen. Analytical flow cytometry was used to check the purity and quantity of each magnetically sorted T cell population. Genomic DNA was isolated from every sorted fraction and measured by UV absorbance on a Nanodrop 2000c.

Recombination connected TRBV18 to TRBJ2-6; TRBD2 fits 7 bases in the junction. The clonotype comes from a man aged 25-45 years in good health. The sequencing sample was made of memory CD4+ T cells sorted from blood. Read against the paper, the sample's cell subset or site label means: CD45RA-negative fraction. This receptor carries the CDR3 CASSLYREDNVLTF. The base sequence is TGTGCCAGCTCACTTTACCGGGAGGACAACGTCCTGACTTTC. With the portions outside the CDR3 filled from the reference TRBV18 and TRBJ2-6 genes, the complete variable region becomes NAGVMQNPRHLVRRRGQEARLRCSPMKGHSHVYWYRQLPEEGLKFMVYLQKENIIDESGMPKERFSAEFPKEGPSILRIQQVVRGDSAAYFCASSLYREDNVLTFGAGSRLTVL.